Below, 10 T cell receptor beta chains from the same sample are listed, as sequenced in a study of Ad26.COV2.S vaccination and SARS-CoV-2 variants (dated by TCRdb to the early 2020s). Library preparation employed the immunoSEQ multiplex PCR assay. TCRdb re-hosts the immuneACCESS table, in-frame sequences only. Its copies lack some clones; in the studies checked, an unresolved V gene accounts for under half of them, and the cause for the rest is not known. Across this sample there are over 110,000 clones, with roughly 88% seen only once. The ten largest make up 4% to 6% of the sample. In light of the paper, this sample's time point label describes: individuals recovered from natural SARS-CoV-2 infection. Sequencing used peripheral blood, obtained after recovery from COVID-19. The receptors shown here come from a human donor who had recovered from COVID-19.

In its sample, this clone was seen once. The rearrangement links TRBV7-2 to TRBJ1-1; D remains unclear. Trimming took 1 base from V and 8 from J, leaving 8 bases between them. Germline V gives CDR1 SGHTA, CDR2 FQGNSA. The CDR3 runs to 12 residues. The CDR3 coding sequence is TGTGCCAGCAGCTTAGTTCGATTAGAAGCTTTCTTT. Residues: CASSLVRLEAFF.

The rearrangement uses TRBV5-1 and TRBJ2-3; 12 bases map to TRBD2. The CDR3 length is 15 residues. Germline V CDR1 and CDR2: SGHRS, YFSETQ. V shed 2 bases, J shed 6 bases, and the junction held 4 bases outside the gene matches. Written as DNA, the CDR3 is TGCGCCAGCAGCTTCACTAGCGGGGGGATGGATACGCAGTATTTT. Encoded protein: CASSFTSGGMDTQYF.

The chain joins TRBV4-3 to TRBJ2-2; D not certain. V shed 4 bases and J shed 1 base, with 10 bases lying between them. The length of the CDR3 is 15 residues. Germline assignment: CDR1 LGHNA and CDR2 YSLEER. For the CDR3, the DNA is TGCGCCAGCAGCCCCCCCGCTGGGAACACCGGGGAGCTGTTTTTT. Translation: CASSPPAGNTGELFF.

The chain carries TRBV6-5 and TRBJ2-1; D is possibly TRBD2 (6 bases). The CDR3 is 12 residues long. Trimming cost V 7 bases and J 7 bases, with 11 bases left between them. Germline assignment: CDR1 MNHEY and CDR2 SVGAGI. The DNA of the CDR3 is TGTGCCAGCACCTCAGGGAGGAATGAGCAGTTCTTC. The encoded protein is CASTSGRNEQFF.

The rearrangement joins TRBV5-1 to TRBJ2-6; D may be TRBD2 (5 bases). Trimming cost V 2 bases and J 4 bases, with 7 bases left between them. This CDR3 is 14 amino acids long. In germline, CDR1 is SGHRS, CDR2 YFSETQ. CDR3 region: CASSFGEGANVLTF. CDR3 coding DNA: TGCGCCAGCAGCTTCGGGGAGGGGGCCAACGTCCTGACTTTC.

The V gene is TRBV13, the J gene TRBJ1-6; D gene uncertain. Germline loops: CDR1 PRHDT, CDR2 FYEKMQ (reference sequence). The length of the CDR3 is 12 residues. With 5 bases removed from V and 7 bases from J, the gap between germline ends came to 6 bases. Here the CDR3 DNA reads TGTGCCAGCAGCCAGCTAAATTCACCCCTCCACTTT. Translating gives CASSQLNSPLHF.

The genes are TRBV7-9 and TRBJ2-1, with D perhaps TRBD2 (7 bases). V was clipped by 11 bases and J by 2 bases, with 16 bases between them. The CDR3 sequence is 14 residues long. The V gene's germline CDR1 is SEHNR and CDR2 FQNEAQ (reference sequence). Here the CDR3 reads CAQAGGPTYNEQFF. The CDR3 nucleotides read TGTGCCCAAGCCGGGGGGCCTACCTACAATGAGCAGTTCTTC.

This clone was seen only a few times. The chain recombines TRBV14 with TRBJ2-1; TRBD2 might be the D (6 bases). There are 14 residues in the CDR3. Trimming shortened V by 4 bases and J by 6 bases, and 13 bases separated the two germline ends. Germline CDR1 SGHDN, CDR2 FVKESK. The CDR3 spells CASSPGLPPNEQFF. The CDR3 region has the DNA TGTGCCAGCAGCCCCGGACTACCACCCAATGAGCAGTTCTTC.

The CDR3, as DNA: TGCGCCAGCAGCTTAGACTTTTCATCCAATCAGCCCCAGCATTTT. Its translation is CASSLDFSSNQPQHF. The chain links TRBV5-1 to TRBJ1-5, with unresolved D. The germline V gene has CDR1 SGHRS and CDR2 YFSETQ. This CDR3 contains 15 residues. The V and J ends lost 2 bases and 3 bases respectively, with 12 bases between them. Drawing the rest from reference TRBV5-1 and TRBJ1-5, the complete variable domain is KAGVTQTPRYLIKTRGQQVTLSCSPISGHRSVSWYQQTPGQGLQFLFEYFSETQRNKGNFPGRFSGRQFSNSRSEMNVSTLELGDSALYLCASSLDFSSNQPQHFGDGTRLSIL.

V is TRBV4-1 and J is TRBJ2-3; the D gene could be TRBD1 or TRBD2 (6 bases each). The CDR3 loop spans 15 amino acids. Trimming took off 4 bases at V and 0 bases at J, with 11 bases between the two ends. CDR1 is MGHRA, CDR2 YSYEKL, per germline. The chain's CDR3 is CASSPYGGSTDTQYF. The CDR3 nucleotides read TGCGCCAGCAGCCCTTACGGGGGCAGCACAGATACGCAGTATTTT.